The 23 T cell receptor beta chains reported below all come from one sample, sequenced in a study of identical twins. TCRdb passed the 5' RACE reads through MiXCR, listing each CDR3 protein once. The table lists about 890,000 distinct CDR3 sequences, around 12% of them singletons. These same data were also listed under a study on yellow fever vaccine responses in identical twins.

Material for sequencing was PBMCs. Receptor source: a woman under 30 in good health.

This chain links TRBV6-1 with TRBJ1-1; no clear D. The CDR3 runs 15 residues. Trimming removed 6 bases from V and 0 bases from J, with 14 bases in between. Germline CDR1 and CDR2: MNHNS and SASEGT. CDR3 amino acids: CASSPGRTLNTEAFF. The CDR3 region has the DNA TGTGCCAGCAGCCCCGGACGGACGCTGAACACTGAAGCTTTCTTT.

V gene TRBV20-1 combines with J gene TRBJ2-7, with 7 bases identical to TRBD1. V shed 3 bases, J shed 0 bases, and the junction held 2 bases outside the gene matches. The CDR3 sequence is 13 residues long. CDR1 and CDR2 from the germline V gene are DFQATT and SNEGSKA (reference sequence). This CDR3 is CSASRDSSYEQYV. CDR3 sequence (DNA): TGCAGTGCTAGTCGGGACAGCTCCTACGAGCAGTACGTC.

This clonotype was counted between two and nine times. The rearrangement uses TRBV7-2 and TRBJ2-1; 9 positions agree with TRBD2. This CDR3 region has 17 residues. The junction had 13 bases not matched to a gene; V was cut back by 3 bases and J by 7 bases. Germline CDR1 and CDR2: SGHTA and FQGNSA. DNA for the CDR3: TGTGCCAGCAGCTTCATGAACATGGGGCTAGCGGGAAATGAGCAGTTCTTC. Translating it yields CASSFMNMGLAGNEQFF. The full variable domain, completed using reference TRBV7-2 and TRBJ2-1, is GAGVSQSPSNKVTEKGKDVELRCDPISGHTALYWYRQSLGQGLEFLIYFQGNSAPDKSGLPSDRFSAERTGGSVSTLTIQRTQQEDSAVYLCASSFMNMGLAGNEQFFGPGTRLTVL.

In its sample, this clonotype was seen many times. The chain joins TRBV4-1 to TRBJ2-2; 7 bases fit TRBD1. The V gene end was trimmed by 4 bases and the J gene end by 5 bases; junction bases not matched to a gene: 7. The CDR3 has 15 residues. Germline CDR1 is MGHRA and CDR2 is YSYEKL. CDR3 sequence: CASSPMGQSTGELFF. The CDR3 DNA reads as TGCGCCAGCAGCCCCATGGGACAGTCTACCGGGGAGCTGTTTTTT.

The chain carries TRBV29-1 and TRBJ2-1; 10 nucleotides match TRBD1. The CDR3 spans 20 residues. Germline V lookup: CDR1 SQVTM, CDR2 ANQGSEA. The V gene end was trimmed by 2 bases and the J gene end by 7 bases; junction bases not matched to a gene: 23. The CDR3: CSVEKPPGQGPPRIRNEQFF. The DNA of the CDR3 is TGCAGCGTTGAAAAGCCCCCGGGACAGGGGCCGCCTAGGATAAGGAATGAGCAGTTCTTC.

This clonotype was seen at least ten times. The chain has TRBV28 and TRBJ2-5; 11 bases map to TRBD2. There are 15 residues in the CDR3. V gave up 5 bases and J gave up 6 bases; unmatched junction bases: 8. Germline-derived CDR1 and CDR2 are MDHEN and SYDVKM. The CDR3 region has the DNA TGTGCCAGCAGTAACACCGGGACTAGCGGAAAGACCCAGTACTTC. This sequence encodes CASSNTGTSGKTQYF.

This clonotype has more than one count but fewer than ten. The chain recombines TRBV3-1 with TRBJ1-2; D is unresolved. Germline CDR1 and CDR2: LGHDT and YNNKEL (reference sequence). The CDR3 contains 14 residues. Trimming removed 1 base at V and 3 bases at J, with 9 bases between. The CDR3 is CASSQGTPDYGYTF. The CDR3 bases are TGTGCCAGCAGCCAAGGAACACCAGACTATGGCTACACCTTC.

The V and J genes are TRBV20-1 and TRBJ2-3, with 7 nucleotides matching TRBD2. Per germline, CDR1 DFQATT and CDR2 SNEGSKA (reference sequence). This CDR3 has 15 residues. V gave up 3 bases and J gave up 2 bases; unmatched junction bases: 8. The CDR3 DNA is TGCAGTGCTAGGGGGGGACTACGACACACAGATACGCAGTATTTT. This gives the protein CSARGGLRHTDTQYF.

There are many counts of this clonotype. V gene TRBV6-6 combines with J gene TRBJ2-1; D not resolved. V lost 6 bases and J 7 bases, leaving 19 bases between the germline ends. This CDR3 comprises 15 residues. CDR1 and CDR2 (germline): MNHNY, SVGAGI (reference sequence). As DNA, the CDR3 is TGTGCCAGCAGCCAATCCCCACCCCACTCAAATGAGCAGTTCTTC. The encoded protein is CASSQSPPHSNEQFF.

The chain uses TRBV19 and TRBJ2-7, with D perhaps being TRBD1 or TRBD2 (6 bases each). The ends were cut back, 1 base at V and 3 bases at J, with 13 bases in the middle. This CDR3 contains 15 residues. Germline CDR1 and CDR2: LNHDA and SQIVND (reference sequence). The CDR3 here is CASSIAAGHNYEQYV. The DNA for the CDR3 is TGTGCCAGTAGTATAGCTGCGGGACACAACTACGAGCAGTACGTC.

Written as DNA, the CDR3 is TGTGCCAGCAGCCCCGGGGCAGCAACCGCAGATACGCAGTATTTT. This encodes CASSPGAATADTQYF. The chain has TRBV7-9 and TRBJ2-3, with D perhaps TRBD1 or TRBD2 (5 bases each). Germline values: CDR1 SEHNR, CDR2 FQNEAQ (reference sequence). The CDR3 consists of 15 residues. V gave up 5 bases and J gave up 4 bases, with 16 bases separating them.

The chain is built from TRBV6-2 or TRBV6-3 and TRBJ2-2; 8 bases align to TRBD1. This CDR3 is 17 amino acids long. V shed 5 bases, J shed 2 bases, and the junction held 10 bases outside the gene matches. Germline V lookup: CDR1 MNHEY, CDR2 SVGEGT. Here the CDR3 reads CASSPRDRLTNTGELFF. The CDR3 coding sequence is TGTGCCAGCAGTCCCCGGGACAGGTTAACTAACACCGGGGAGCTGTTTTTT.

This clonotype was seen ten or more times. The gene calls are TRBV12-3 or TRBV12-4 and TRBJ2-1; TRBD2 might be the D (5 bases). V was trimmed by 6 bases and J by 0 bases, leaving 12 bases between them. This CDR3 region has 15 residues. CDR3 region: CASSLVRGSYNEQFF. In DNA, the CDR3 is TGTGCCAGCAGCCTGGTTCGGGGCTCCTACAATGAGCAGTTCTTC.

The V call is TRBV7-2, the J call TRBJ2-1, with D unclear. The germline V gene has CDR1 SGHTA and CDR2 FQGNSA. Trimming shortened V by 5 bases and J by 6 bases, and 14 bases separated the two germline ends. CDR3 length: 14 amino acids. In nucleotides, the CDR3 is TGTGCCAGCAGCGCTATGTTCGTGACCAATGAGCAGTTCTTC. This codes for CASSAMFVTNEQFF.

The chain joins TRBV4-2 to TRBJ2-3; possibly TRBD1 or TRBD2 for D (7 bases each). CDR1 is LGHNA and CDR2 is YNFKEQ in the germline V gene. The V and J ends lost 4 bases and 0 bases respectively, with 23 bases between them. The CDR3 consists of 19 residues. The CDR3 loop is CASSLPSRGGPTSTDTQYF. The CDR3 DNA reads as TGTGCCAGCAGCCTACCCTCCAGGGGGGGGCCCACTAGCACAGATACGCAGTATTTT.

In this sample, this clonotype turned up many times. This sequence joins TRBV5-1 and TRBJ2-4; no clear D. This CDR3 has 15 amino acids. Germline CDR1 is SGHRS and CDR2 is YFSETQ. Between the trimmed V and J ends, which lost 4 bases and 2 bases, there was a span of 13 bases. CDR3 loop: CASSPSPGTKNIQYF. DNA for the CDR3: TGCGCCAGCAGCCCCAGTCCTGGGACCAAAAACATTCAGTACTTC.

The chain has TRBV5-1 and TRBJ2-7; D is possibly TRBD1 (5 bases). This CDR3 region has 12 residues. The germline V gene encodes CDR1 SGHRS and CDR2 YFSETQ. Trimming removed 1 base from V and 7 bases from J, with 9 bases in between. The CDR3 region has the DNA TGCGCCAGCAGCTTGCAGGCAGGGGAGCAGTACTTC. Translating gives CASSLQAGEQYF.

This clonotype occurred a few times. This chain links TRBV4-2 with TRBJ2-1; TRBD2 matches at 13 bases. The germline V gene encodes CDR1 LGHNA and CDR2 YNFKEQ. The CDR3 covers 22 residues. V was clipped by 1 base and J by 4 bases; unmatched bases: 19. This CDR3 is CASSQGLAGGTSSVRLYNEQFF. As DNA, the CDR3 is TGTGCCAGCAGCCAAGGACTAGCGGGGGGCACGTCGTCCGTTCGCTTATACAATGAGCAGTTCTTC.

In DNA, the CDR3 is TGTGCCAGCAGTCAAGGGACAGGCTACGAGCAGTACTTC. Protein product: CASSQGTGYEQYF. This sequence joins TRBV12-3 or TRBV12-4 and TRBJ2-7; 8 bases align to TRBD1. The CDR3 has 13 residues. The trim removed 5 bases at V and 3 bases at J, leaving 3 bases unmatched.

As DNA, the CDR3 is TGTGCCAGCTCACCCTATGCAGCCTCCTACGAGCAGTACTTC. It is translated as CASSPYAASYEQYF. The chain joins TRBV18 to TRBJ2-7; the D is unclear. This CDR3 contains 14 residues. Germline V gene sequence: CDR1 KGHSH, CDR2 LQKENI. Deletions cut 3 bases from V and 0 bases from J, with 9 bases between.

This clonotype was detected ten times or more. V usage is TRBV6-1 and J usage is TRBJ1-1; no firm D call. V gave up 0 bases and J gave up 2 bases, with 10 bases separating them. Germline V CDR1 and CDR2: MNHNS, SASEGT. This CDR3 spans 15 amino acids. CDR3 coding DNA: TGTGCCAGCAGTGAAGCCCTGGACGGAAACACTGAAGCTTTCTTT. This translates into CASSEALDGNTEAFF.

This clonotype was recorded a few times. V is TRBV4-1 and J is TRBJ2-1; D is possibly TRBD1 (5 bases). The CDR3 is 17 amino acids. Germline V gives CDR1 MGHRA, CDR2 YSYEKL. Trimming cost V 0 bases and J 6 bases, with 18 bases left between them. The CDR3 is CASSQDQGRLIPNEQFF. CDR3 sequence (DNA): TGCGCCAGCAGCCAAGATCAGGGCAGGCTCATCCCCAATGAGCAGTTCTTC.

This clonotype was seen many times. J is TRBJ1-3 and V is TRBV12-3 or TRBV12-4, with 7 positions matching TRBD1. The CDR3 is 16 residues long. J lost 0 bases, V lost 9 bases, and 11 bases had no gene match. The CDR3 DNA is TGTGCCAGTAGACCCTTTCAGGGGGTCTCTGGAAACACCATATATTTT. Its protein is CASRPFQGVSGNTIYF.